The clone carrying this T cell receptor (beta chain) turned up a few times. The data stem from a study of T cells in Graves' hyperthyroidism and ophthalmopathy. Using RNA transcripts as the source, TCR beta CDR3 regions were amplified. First-round RT-PCR of the TCR CDR3 relied on the HTBI primer set. TCRdb called the multiplex PCR reads again in MiXCR, with one record for every CDR3 protein. Of 500,000 to 650,000 distinct CDR3 sequences in the sample, 13% to 15% were seen once. The CDR3 runs 14 residues. The V segment lost 6 bases and the J segment 2 bases; nucleotides outside the gene matches: 8. In germline, CDR1 is SQVTM, CDR2 ANQGSEA.

The sequence derives from a woman in her thirties or forties with Graves' hyperthyroidism. This chain links TRBV29-1 with TRBJ2-7; the match to TRBD1 covers 9 bases. The sequenced sample consisted of blood. CDR3 nucleotide sequence: TGCAGCGTGGGACAGGGAGTACCCCCCTACGAGCAGTACTTC. It translates to CSVGQGVPPYEQYF.